The entry that follows covers one T cell receptor beta chain sequence. This entry belongs to a study of technical replicates of blood from a few donors. There are 14 residues in the CDR3. CDR1 and CDR2 (germline): SNHLY, FYNNEI. The trim removed 7 bases at V and 4 bases at J, leaving 8 bases unmatched. Generated by immunoSEQ multiplex PCR, the TCRdb table keeps only in-frame clones and is missing some. The data hold around 68,000 clones, with 95% to 98% observed a single time. The J gene is TRBJ2-7, the V gene TRBV2; 9 positions match TRBD2. The clonotype was recovered from a human donor in good health. Sequencing was carried out using T cells isolated from PBMCs. Here the CDR3 reads CASTAVAGDYEQYF. The DNA for the CDR3 is TGTGCCAGCACCGCGGTAGCGGGAGATTACGAGCAGTACTTC.